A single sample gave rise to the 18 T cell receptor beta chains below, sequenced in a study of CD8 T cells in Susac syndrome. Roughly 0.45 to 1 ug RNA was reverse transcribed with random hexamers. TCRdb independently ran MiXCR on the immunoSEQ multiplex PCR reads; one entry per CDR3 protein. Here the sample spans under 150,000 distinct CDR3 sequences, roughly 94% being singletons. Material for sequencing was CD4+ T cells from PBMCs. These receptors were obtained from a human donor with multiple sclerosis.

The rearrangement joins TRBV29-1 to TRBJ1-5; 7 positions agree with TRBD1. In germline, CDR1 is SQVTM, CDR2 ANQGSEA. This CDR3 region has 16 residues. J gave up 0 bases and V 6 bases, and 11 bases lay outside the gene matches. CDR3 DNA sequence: TGCAGCGTAGTGATTGGGACAGCTTATAGCAATCAGCCCCAGCATTTT. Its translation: CSVVIGTAYSNQPQHF.

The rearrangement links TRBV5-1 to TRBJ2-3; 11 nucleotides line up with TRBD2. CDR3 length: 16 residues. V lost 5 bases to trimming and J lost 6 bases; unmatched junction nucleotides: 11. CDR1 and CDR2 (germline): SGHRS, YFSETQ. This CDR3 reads CASRWLAGGPGDTQYF. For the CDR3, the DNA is TGCGCCAGCAGGTGGCTAGCGGGAGGACCGGGGGATACGCAGTATTTT.

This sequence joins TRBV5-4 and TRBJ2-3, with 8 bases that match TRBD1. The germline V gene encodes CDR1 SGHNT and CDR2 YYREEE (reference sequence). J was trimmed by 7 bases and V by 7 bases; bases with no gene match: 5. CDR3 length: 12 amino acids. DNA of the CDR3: TGTGCCAGCCTGGACAGGGCAAATACGCAGTATTTT. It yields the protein CASLDRANTQYF.

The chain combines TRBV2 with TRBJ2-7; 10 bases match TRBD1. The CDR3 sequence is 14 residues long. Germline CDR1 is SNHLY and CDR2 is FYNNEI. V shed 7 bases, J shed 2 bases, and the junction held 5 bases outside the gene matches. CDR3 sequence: CASTLDRGPYEQYF. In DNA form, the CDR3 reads TGTGCCAGCACCCTCGACAGGGGGCCCTACGAGCAGTACTTC.

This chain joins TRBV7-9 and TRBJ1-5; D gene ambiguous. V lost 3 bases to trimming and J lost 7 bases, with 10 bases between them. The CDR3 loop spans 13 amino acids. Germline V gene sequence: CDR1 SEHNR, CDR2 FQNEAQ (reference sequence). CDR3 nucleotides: TGTGCCAGCAGCTTGTCGGACGGCCAGCCCCAGCATTTT. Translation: CASSLSDGQPQHF.

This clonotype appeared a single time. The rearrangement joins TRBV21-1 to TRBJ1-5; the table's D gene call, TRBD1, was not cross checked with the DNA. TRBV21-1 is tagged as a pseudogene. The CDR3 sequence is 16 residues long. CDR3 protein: CASSWRGPPIYQPQHF. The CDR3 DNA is TGTGCCAGCAGCTGGCGGGGGCCCCCCATTTATCAGCCCCAGCATTTT.

The CDR3 spells CASSPAGTYEQYF. CDR3 nucleotides: TGTGCCAGCAGCCCGGCAGGCACCTACGAGCAGTACTTC. The chain is built from TRBV7-2 and TRBJ2-7; no definite D call. Trimming left V 5 bases short and J 2 bases short, with 10 bases between. This CDR3 comprises 13 residues. Per germline, CDR1 SGHTA and CDR2 FQGNSA.

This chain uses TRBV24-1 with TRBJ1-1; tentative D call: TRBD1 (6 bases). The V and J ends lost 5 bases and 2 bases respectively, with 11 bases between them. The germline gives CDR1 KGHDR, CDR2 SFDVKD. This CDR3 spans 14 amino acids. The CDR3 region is CATSAKQGNTEAFF. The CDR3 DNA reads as TGTGCCACCAGTGCAAAACAGGGAAACACTGAAGCTTTCTTT.

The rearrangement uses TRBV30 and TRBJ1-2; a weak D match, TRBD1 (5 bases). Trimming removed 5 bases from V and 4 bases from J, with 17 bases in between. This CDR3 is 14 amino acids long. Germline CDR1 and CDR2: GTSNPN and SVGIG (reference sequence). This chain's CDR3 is CAWGRDFPPYGYTF. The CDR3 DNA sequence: TGTGCCTGGGGAAGGGACTTTCCTCCCTATGGCTACACCTTC.

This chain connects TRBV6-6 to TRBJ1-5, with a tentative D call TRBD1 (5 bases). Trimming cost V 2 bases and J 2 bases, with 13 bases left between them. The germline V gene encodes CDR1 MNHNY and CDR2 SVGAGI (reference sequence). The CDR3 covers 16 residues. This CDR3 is CASSYNSGGRNQPQHF. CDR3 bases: TGTGCCAGCAGTTACAACTCCGGGGGTCGCAATCAGCCCCAGCATTTT.

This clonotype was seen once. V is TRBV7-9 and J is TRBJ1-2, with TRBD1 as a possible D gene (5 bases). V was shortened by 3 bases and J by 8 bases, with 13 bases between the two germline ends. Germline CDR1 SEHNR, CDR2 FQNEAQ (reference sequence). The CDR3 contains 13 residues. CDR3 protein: CASSLQGVEGYTF. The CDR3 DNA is TGTGCCAGCAGCTTGCAGGGCGTCGAAGGCTACACCTTC. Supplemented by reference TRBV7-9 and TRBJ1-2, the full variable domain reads DTGVSQNPRHKITKRGQNVTFRCDPISEHNRLYWYRQTLGQGPEFLTYFQNEAQLEKSRLLSDRFSAERPKGSFSTLEIQRTEQGDSAMYLCASSLQGVEGYTFGSGTRLTVV.

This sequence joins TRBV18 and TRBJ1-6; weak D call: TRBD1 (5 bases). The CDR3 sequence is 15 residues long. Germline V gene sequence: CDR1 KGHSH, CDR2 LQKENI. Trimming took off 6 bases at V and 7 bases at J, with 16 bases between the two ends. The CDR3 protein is CASSLSRNRNSPLHF. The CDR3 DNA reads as TGTGCCAGCTCCCTATCCCGGAACAGGAATTCACCCCTCCACTTT.

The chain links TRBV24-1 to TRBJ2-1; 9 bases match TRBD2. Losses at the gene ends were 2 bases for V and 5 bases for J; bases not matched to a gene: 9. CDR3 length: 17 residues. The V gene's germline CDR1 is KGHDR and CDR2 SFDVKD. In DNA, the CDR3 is TGTGCCACCAGTGATTCGCCGGGTAGCGGGAGACACAATGAGCAGTTCTTC. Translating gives CATSDSPGSGRHNEQFF.

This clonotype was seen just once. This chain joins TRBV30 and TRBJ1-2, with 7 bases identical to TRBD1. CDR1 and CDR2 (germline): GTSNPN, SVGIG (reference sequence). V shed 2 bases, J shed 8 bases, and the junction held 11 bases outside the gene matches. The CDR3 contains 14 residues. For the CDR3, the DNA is TGTGCCTGGAGTATTGATCACCGGGACAGAGGCTACACCTTC. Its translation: CAWSIDHRDRGYTF.

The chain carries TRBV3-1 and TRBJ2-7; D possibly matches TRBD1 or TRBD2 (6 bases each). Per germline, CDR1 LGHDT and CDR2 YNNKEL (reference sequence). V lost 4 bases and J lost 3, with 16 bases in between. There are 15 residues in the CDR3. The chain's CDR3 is CASSPAGKGGYEQYF. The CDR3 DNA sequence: TGTGCCAGCAGCCCAGCGGGTAAAGGGGGCTACGAGCAGTACTTC.

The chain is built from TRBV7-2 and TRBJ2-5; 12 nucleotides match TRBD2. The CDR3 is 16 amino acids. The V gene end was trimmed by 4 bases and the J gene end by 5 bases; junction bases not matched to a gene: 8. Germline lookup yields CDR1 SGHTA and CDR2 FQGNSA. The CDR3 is CASSSGFGTSGETQYF. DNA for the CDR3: TGTGCCAGCAGCTCCGGATTTGGGACTAGCGGGGAGACCCAGTACTTC.

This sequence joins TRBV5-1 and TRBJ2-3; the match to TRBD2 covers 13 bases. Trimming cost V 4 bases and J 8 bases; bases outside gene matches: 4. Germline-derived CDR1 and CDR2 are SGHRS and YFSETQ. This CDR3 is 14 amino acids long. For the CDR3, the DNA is TGCGCCAGCAGCCCGGGACTAGCGGGGAGTACGCAGTATTTT. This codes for CASSPGLAGSTQYF.

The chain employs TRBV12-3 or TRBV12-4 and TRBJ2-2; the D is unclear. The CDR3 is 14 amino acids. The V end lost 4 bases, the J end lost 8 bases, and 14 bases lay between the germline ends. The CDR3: CASSWSKWTGELFF. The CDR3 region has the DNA TGTGCCAGCAGTTGGTCCAAATGGACGGGGGAGCTGTTTTTT.